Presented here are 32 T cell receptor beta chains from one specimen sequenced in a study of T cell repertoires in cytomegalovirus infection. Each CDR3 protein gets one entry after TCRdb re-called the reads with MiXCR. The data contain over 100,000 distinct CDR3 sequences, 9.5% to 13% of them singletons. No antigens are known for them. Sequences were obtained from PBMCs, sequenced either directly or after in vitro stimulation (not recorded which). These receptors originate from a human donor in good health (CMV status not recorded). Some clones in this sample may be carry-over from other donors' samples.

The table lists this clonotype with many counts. The CDR3 spells CASASESNTGELFF. CDR3 nucleotides: TGTGCCAGCGCCTCGGAATCGAACACCGGGGAGCTGTTTTTT. The chain uses TRBV7-9 and TRBJ2-2, with D uncertain. The ends were cut back, 8 bases at V and 0 bases at J, with 10 bases in the middle. The CDR3 is 14 amino acids. Looked up from germline, CDR1 is SEHNR and CDR2 is FQNEAQ (reference sequence).

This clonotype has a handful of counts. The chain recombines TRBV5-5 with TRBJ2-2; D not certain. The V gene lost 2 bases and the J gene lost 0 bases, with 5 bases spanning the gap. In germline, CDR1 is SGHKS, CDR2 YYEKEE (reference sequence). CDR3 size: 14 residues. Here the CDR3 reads CASSFTANTGELFF. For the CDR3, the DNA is TGTGCCAGCAGCTTTACTGCGAACACCGGGGAGCTGTTTTTT.

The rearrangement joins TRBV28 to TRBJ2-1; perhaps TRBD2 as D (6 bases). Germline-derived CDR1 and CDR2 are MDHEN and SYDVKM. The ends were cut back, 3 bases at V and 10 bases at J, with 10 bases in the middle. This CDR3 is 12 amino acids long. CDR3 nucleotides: TGTGCCAGCAGTTTCTTTCGGGGGGAGCAGTTCTTC. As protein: CASSFFRGEQFF.

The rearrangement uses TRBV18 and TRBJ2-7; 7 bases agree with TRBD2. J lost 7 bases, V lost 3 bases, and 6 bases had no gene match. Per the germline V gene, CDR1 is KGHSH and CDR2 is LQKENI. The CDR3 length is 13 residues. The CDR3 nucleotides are TGTGCCAGCTCACCGACGGAGGGAGGGGAGCAGTACTTC. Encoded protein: CASSPTEGGEQYF.

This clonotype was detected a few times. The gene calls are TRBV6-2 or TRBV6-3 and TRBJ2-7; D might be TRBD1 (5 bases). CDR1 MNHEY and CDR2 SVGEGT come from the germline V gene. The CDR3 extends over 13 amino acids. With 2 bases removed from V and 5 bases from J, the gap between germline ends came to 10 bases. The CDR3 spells CASSYRGPDEQYV. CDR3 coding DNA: TGTGCCAGCAGTTACAGGGGTCCTGACGAGCAGTACGTC.

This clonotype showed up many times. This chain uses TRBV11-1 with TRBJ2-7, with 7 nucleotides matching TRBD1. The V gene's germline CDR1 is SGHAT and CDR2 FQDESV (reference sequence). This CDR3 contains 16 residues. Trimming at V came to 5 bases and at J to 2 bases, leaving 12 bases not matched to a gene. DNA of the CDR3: TGTGCCAGCAGCCACATAATGACAGGGCCCCCCTACGAGCAGTACTTC. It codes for CASSHIMTGPPYEQYF.

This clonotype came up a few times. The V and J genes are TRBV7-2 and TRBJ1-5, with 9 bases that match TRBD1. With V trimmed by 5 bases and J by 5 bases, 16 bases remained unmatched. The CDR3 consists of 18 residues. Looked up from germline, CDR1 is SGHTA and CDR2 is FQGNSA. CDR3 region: CASSARPPGQGLHQPQHF. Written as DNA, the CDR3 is TGTGCCAGCAGCGCAAGACCTCCGGGACAGGGTCTCCATCAGCCCCAGCATTTT.

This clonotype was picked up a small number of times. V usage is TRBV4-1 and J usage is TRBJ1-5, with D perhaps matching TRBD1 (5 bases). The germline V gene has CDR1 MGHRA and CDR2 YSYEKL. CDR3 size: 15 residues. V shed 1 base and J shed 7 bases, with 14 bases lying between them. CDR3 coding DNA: TGCGCCAGCAGCCAAGGGATGCAGGGAGGGCAGCCCCAGCATTTT. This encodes CASSQGMQGGQPQHF.

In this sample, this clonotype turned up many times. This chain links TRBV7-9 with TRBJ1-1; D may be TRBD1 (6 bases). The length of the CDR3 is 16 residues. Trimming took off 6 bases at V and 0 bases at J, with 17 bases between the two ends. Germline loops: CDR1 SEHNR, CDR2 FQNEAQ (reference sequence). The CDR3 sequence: CASRLPQGFLNTEAFF. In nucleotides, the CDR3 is TGTGCCAGCAGGTTACCTCAGGGGTTTTTGAACACTGAAGCTTTCTTT.

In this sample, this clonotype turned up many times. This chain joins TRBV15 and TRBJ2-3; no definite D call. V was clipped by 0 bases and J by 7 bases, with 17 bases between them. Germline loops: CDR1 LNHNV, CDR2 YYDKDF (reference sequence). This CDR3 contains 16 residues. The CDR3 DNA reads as TGTGCCACCAGCAGAGAAGGTGGGGTTATCACCAATACGCAGTATTTT. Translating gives CATSREGGVITNTQYF.

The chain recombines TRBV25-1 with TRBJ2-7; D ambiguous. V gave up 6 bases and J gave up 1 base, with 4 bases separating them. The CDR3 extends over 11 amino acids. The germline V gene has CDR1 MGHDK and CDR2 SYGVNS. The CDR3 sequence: CASRASYEQYF. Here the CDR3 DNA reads TGTGCCAGCAGAGCGTCCTACGAGCAGTACTTC.

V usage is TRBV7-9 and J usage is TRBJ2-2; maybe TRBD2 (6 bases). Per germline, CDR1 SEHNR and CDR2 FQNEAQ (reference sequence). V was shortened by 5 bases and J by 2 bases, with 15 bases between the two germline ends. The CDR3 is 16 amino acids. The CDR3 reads CASSPPRDSNTGELFF. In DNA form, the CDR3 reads TGTGCCAGCAGCCCGCCACGGGACTCAAACACCGGGGAGCTGTTTTTT.

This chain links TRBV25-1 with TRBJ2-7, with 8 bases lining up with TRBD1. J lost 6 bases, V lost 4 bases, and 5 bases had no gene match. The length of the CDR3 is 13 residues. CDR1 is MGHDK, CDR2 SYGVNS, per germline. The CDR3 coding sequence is TGTGCCAGCAGTGGTCAGGGGGCTACCGAGCAGTACGTC. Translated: CASSGQGATEQYV.

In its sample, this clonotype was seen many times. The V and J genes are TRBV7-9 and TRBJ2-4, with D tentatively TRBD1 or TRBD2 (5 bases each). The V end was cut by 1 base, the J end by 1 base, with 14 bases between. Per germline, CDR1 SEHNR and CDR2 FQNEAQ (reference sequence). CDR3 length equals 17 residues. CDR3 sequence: CASSLVTSGLAKNIQYF. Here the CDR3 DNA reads TGTGCCAGCAGCTTAGTCACATCGGGGCTCGCCAAAAACATTCAGTACTTC.

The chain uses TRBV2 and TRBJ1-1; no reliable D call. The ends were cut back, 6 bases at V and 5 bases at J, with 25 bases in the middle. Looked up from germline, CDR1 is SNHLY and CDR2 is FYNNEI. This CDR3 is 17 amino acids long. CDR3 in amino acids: CASSPKKFGHSGTEAFF. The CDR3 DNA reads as TGTGCCAGCAGCCCGAAGAAGTTTGGCCACTCGGGGACTGAAGCTTTCTTT.

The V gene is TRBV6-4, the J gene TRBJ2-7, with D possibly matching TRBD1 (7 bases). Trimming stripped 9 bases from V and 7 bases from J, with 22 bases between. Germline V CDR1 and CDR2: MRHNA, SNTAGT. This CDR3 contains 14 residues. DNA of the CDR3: TGTGCCAGATGGAGGGGGCCAGAACCCTTTGAGCAGTACGTC. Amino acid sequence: CARWRGPEPFEQYV.

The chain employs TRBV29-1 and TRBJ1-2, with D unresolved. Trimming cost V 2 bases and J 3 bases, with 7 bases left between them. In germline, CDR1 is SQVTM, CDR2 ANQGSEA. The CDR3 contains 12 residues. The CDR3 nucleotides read TGCAGCGTTGAAAGGGAGGACTATGGCTACACCTTC. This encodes CSVEREDYGYTF.

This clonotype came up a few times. The CDR3 nucleotides read TGTGCCAGCAGCTTATGGCAGATCGATGAGCAGTTCTTC. Residues: CASSLWQIDEQFF. The rearrangement links TRBV7-4 to TRBJ2-1; no reliable D call. Germline V gene sequence: CDR1 SGHVT, CDR2 SQSDAQ. This CDR3 has 13 residues. The V end lost 2 bases, the J end lost 8 bases, and 10 bases lay between the germline ends. The complete variable domain, with remaining parts taken from reference TRBV7-4 and TRBJ2-1, reads GAGVSQSPRYKVAKRGRDVALRCDSISGHVTLYWYRQTLGQGSEVLTYSQSDAQRDKSGRPSGRFSAERPERSVSTLKIQRTEQGDSAVYLCASSLWQIDEQFFGPGTRLTVL.

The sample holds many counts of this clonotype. In nucleotides, the CDR3 is TGTGCCAGCAGCCCAAATAGCAATCAGCCCCAGCATTTT. Translated: CASSPNSNQPQHF. The chain employs TRBV7-2 and TRBJ1-5; D not resolved. Germline CDR1 reads SGHTA; CDR2 reads FQGNSA. Trimming took off 5 bases at V and 0 bases at J, with 5 bases between the two ends. The length of the CDR3 is 13 residues.

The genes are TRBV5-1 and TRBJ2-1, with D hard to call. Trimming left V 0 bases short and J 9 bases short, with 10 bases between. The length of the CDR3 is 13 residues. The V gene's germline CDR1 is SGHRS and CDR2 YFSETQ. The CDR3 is CASSLAAQTEQFF. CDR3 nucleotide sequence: TGCGCCAGCAGCTTGGCCGCGCAGACTGAGCAGTTCTTC. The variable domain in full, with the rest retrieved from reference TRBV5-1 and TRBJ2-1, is KAGVTQTPRYLIKTRGQQVTLSCSPISGHRSVSWYQQTPGQGLQFLFEYFSETQRNKGNFPGRFSGRQFSNSRSEMNVSTLELGDSALYLCASSLAAQTEQFFGPGTRLTVL.

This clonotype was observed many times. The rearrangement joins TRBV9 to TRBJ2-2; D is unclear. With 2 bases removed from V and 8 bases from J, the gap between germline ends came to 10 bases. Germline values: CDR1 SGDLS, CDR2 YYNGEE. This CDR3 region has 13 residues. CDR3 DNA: TGTGCCAGCAGCGTCGATGTTACGGGGGAGCTGTTTTTT. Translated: CASSVDVTGELFF.

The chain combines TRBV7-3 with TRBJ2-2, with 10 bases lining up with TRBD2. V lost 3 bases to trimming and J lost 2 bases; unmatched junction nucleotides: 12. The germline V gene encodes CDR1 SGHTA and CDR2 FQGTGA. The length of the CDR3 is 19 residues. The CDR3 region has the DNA TGTGCCAGCAGCTTCTACCGACTAGCGGGTACGAGTAACACCGGGGAGCTGTTTTTT. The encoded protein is CASSFYRLAGTSNTGELFF.

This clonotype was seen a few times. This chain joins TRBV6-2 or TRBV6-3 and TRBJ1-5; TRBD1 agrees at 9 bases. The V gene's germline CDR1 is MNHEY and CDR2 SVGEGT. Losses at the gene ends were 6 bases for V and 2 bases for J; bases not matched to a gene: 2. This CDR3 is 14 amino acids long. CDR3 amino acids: CASRWTGGNQPQHF. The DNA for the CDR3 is TGTGCCAGCAGGTGGACAGGGGGCAATCAGCCCCAGCATTTT.

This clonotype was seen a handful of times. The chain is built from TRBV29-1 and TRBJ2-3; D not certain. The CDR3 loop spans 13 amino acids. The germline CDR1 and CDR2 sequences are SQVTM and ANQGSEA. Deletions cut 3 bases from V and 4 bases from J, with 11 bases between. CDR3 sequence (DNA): TGCAGCGTTGATGCTCCTAGGGCAGATACGCAGTATTTT. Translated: CSVDAPRADTQYF.

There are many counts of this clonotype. The CDR3 DNA sequence: TGTGCCATCAGTGAGTTGACTCCGCCTGCGGAGCTGTTTTTT. This translates into CAISELTPPAELFF. The chain joins TRBV10-3 to TRBJ2-2; D uncertain. V was shortened by 1 base and J by 10 bases, with 13 bases between the two germline ends. CDR1 and CDR2 from the germline V gene are ENHRY and SYGVKD. This CDR3 region has 14 residues.

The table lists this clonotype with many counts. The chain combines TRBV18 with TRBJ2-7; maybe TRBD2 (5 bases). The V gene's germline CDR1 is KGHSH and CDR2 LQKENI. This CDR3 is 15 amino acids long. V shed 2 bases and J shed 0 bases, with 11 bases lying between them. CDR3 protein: CASSPARGFSYEQYF. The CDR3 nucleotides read TGTGCCAGCTCACCAGCCCGGGGATTCTCCTACGAGCAGTACTTC.

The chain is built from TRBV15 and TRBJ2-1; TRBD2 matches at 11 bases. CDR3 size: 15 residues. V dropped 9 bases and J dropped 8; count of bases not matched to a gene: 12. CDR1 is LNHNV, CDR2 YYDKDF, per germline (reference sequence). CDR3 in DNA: TGTGCCACAGACCTAGCGGGAGGATCTAAGGATGAGCAGTTCTTC. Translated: CATDLAGGSKDEQFF.

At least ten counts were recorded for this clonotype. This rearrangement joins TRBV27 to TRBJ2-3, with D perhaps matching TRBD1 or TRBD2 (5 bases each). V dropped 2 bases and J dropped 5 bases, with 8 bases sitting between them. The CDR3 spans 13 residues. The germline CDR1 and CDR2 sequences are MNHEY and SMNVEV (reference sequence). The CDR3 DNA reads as TGTGCCAGCAGTTTAGTGAGGGGAGATACGCAGTATTTT. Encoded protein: CASSLVRGDTQYF.

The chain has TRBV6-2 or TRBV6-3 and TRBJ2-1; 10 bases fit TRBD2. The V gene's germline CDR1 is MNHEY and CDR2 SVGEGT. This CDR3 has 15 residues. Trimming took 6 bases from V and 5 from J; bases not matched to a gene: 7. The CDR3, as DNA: TGTGCCAGCAGGGAGACTAGCGGGTATAACAATGAGCAGTTCTTC. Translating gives CASRETSGYNNEQFF.

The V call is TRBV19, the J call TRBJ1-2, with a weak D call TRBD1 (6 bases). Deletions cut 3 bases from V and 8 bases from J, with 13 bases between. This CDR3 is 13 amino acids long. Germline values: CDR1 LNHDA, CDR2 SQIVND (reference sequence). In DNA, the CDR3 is TGTGCCAGTAGTATCCACAGGGACACGGGCTACACCTTC. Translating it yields CASSIHRDTGYTF.

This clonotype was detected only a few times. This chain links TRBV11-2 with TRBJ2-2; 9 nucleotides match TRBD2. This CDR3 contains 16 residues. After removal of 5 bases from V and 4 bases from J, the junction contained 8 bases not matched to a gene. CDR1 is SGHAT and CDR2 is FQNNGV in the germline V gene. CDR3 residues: CASSQSGRSPTGELFF. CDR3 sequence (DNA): TGTGCCAGCAGCCAGAGCGGGAGGTCCCCCACCGGGGAGCTGTTTTTT.

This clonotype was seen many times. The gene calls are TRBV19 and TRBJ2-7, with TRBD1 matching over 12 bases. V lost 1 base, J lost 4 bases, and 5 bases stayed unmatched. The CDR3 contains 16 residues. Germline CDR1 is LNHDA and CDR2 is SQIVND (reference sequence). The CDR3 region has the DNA TGTGCCAGTAGTATAGCCGCGGGACAGGGGGCGTACGAGCAGTACTTC. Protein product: CASSIAAGQGAYEQYF.